This TCR beta chain was observed in a study of blood T cell repertoires in COVID-19. Background on the study: Whether acute or convalescent, the COVID-19 samples came from the United States, Italy and Spain.

The data were produced by immunoSEQ multiplex PCR, yet TCRdb's version contains in-frame clones alone and is incomplete. There are approximately 300,000 clones in the sample; around nine tenths occur only once, and about 5% lies in the top ten. This CDR3 has 14 amino acids. With 3 bases removed from V and 3 bases from J, the gap between germline ends came to 9 bases. Germline values: CDR1 KGHDR, CDR2 SFDVKD. The chain employs TRBV24-1 and TRBJ2-3, with D perhaps TRBD2 (5 bases). The sequence derives from a man in his forties with acute or convalescent COVID-19. Source material: peripheral blood. CDR3 sequence: CATSDPGKTDTQYF. CDR3 nucleotide sequence: TGTGCCACCAGTGATCCCGGGAAAACAGATACGCAGTATTTT.